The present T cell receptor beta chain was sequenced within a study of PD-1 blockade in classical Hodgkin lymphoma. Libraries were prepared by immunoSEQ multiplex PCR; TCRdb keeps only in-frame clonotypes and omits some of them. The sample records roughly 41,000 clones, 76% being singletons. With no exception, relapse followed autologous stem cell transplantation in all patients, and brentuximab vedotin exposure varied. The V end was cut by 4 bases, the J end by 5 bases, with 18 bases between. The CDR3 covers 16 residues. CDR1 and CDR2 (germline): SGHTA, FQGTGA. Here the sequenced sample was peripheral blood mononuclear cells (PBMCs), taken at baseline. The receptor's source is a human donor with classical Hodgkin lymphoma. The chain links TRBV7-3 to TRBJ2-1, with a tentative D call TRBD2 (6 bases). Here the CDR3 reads CASSSQTGLVNNEQFF. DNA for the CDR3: TGTGCCAGCAGCTCCCAAACGGGACTCGTAAACAATGAGCAGTTCTTC. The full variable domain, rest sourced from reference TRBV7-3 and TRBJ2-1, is GAGVSQTPSNKVTEKGKYVELRCDPISGHTALYWYRQSLGQGPEFLIYFQGTGAADDSGLPNDRFFAVRPEGSVSTLKIQRTERGDSAVYLCASSSQTGLVNNEQFFGPGTRLTVL.